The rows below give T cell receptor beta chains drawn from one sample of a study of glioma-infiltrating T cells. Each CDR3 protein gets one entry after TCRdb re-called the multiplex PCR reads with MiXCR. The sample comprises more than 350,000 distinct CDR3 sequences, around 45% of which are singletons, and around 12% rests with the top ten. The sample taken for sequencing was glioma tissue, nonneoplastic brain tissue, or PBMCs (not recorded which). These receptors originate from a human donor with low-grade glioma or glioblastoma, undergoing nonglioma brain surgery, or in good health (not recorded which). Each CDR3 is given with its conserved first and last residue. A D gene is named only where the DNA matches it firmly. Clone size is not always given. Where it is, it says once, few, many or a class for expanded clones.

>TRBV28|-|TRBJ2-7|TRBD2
TGTGCCAGCAGTTTCGGACTAGCGGGAGACCTAAGGTCCGAGCAGTACTTC
CASSFGLAGDLRSEQYF
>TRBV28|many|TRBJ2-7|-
TGTGCCAGCAGTACGGACAGTGCGCAGTACTTC
CASSTDSAQYF
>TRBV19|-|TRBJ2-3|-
TGTGCCAGTAGCCGAGCAGGGGTAGATACGCAGTATTTT
CASSRAGVDTQYF
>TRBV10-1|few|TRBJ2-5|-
TGCGCCAGCAGTGAGGGAGGACAAGAGACCCAGTACTTC
CASSEGGQETQYF
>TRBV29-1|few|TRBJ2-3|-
TGCAGCGTTGAGATGATGACAGGATCGCGGACAGATACGCAGTATTTT
CSVEMMTGSRTDTQYF
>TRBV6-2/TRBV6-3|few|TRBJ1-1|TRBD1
TGTGCCAGCAGCCACCTCGCGGGACAGGGGAAAGTGAACACTGAAGCTTTCTTT
CASSHLAGQGKVNTEAFF
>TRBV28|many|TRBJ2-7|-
TGTGCCAGCAGCTGGACTTACGAGCAGTACTTC
CASSWTYEQYF
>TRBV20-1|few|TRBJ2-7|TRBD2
TGCAGTGCGAGATCCAGCGGGAGTGGCGAGCAGTACTTC
CSARSSGSGEQYF
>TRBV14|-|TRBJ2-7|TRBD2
TGTGCCAGCAGCCCGACTAGCGGGAGGAGGGAGCAGTACTTC
CASSPTSGRREQYF
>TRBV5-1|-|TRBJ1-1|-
TGCGCCAGCAGCCCCACCTCCGGGGGCGGTTATACTGAAGCTTTCTTT
CASSPTSGGGYTEAFF
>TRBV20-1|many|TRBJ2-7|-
TGCAGTGCTATACGACACCCTCGTGAGCAGTACTTC
CSAIRHPREQYF
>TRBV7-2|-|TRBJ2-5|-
TGTGCCAGCAGCGTGGTCAAAAGAGAGACCCAGTACTTC
CASSVVKRETQYF
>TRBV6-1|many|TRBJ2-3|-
TGTGCCAGCAGTGCCACCGGGTCATACACAGATACGCAGTATTTT
CASSATGSYTDTQYF
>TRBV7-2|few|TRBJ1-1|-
TGTGCCAGCAGCCCAGGGATTTACCTAATGAACACTGAAGCTTTCTTT
CASSPGIYLMNTEAFF
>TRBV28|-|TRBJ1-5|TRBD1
TGTGCCAGCAGCCCCCGGGACAGTAACCTCGATCAGCCCCAGCATTTT
CASSPRDSNLDQPQHF
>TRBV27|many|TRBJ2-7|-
TGTGCCAGCAGTTTATCCGGGACTGTCTCCTACGAGCAGTACTTC
CASSLSGTVSYEQYF
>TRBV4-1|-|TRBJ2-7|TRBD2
TGCGCCAGCAGCCCATCGCGGGAGAACCACGAGCAGTACTTC
CASSPSRENHEQYF
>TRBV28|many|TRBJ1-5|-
TGTGCCAGCAGTCCCGGCCCGGGGGGGTCGTATAGCAATCAGCCCCAGCATTTT
CASSPGPGGSYSNQPQHF
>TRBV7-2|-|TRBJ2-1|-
TGTGCCAGCAGCTTACGGATCTATGAGCAGTTCTTC
CASSLRIYEQFF
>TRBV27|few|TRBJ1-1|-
TGTGCCAGCAGTTTCGGGCAGACAAACACTGAAGCTTTCTTT
CASSFGQTNTEAFF
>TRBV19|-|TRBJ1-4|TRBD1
TGTGCCAGTTTCGACAGGGACAGTAATGAAAAACTGTTTTTT
CASFDRDSNEKLFF
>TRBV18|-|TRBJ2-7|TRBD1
TGTGCCAGCTCACCCCGCCCCGGACAGGATGATTTACACTACGAGCAGCACTTC
CASSPRPGQDDLHYEQHF
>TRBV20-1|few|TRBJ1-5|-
TGCAGTGCTAGTCCGTCGACTAGAGGGGGCAATCAGCCCCAGCATTTT
CSASPSTRGGNQPQHF
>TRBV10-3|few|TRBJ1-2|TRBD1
TGTGCCATCAGTGAGTCCGGACAGGGATATGGCTACACCTTC
CAISESGQGYGYTF
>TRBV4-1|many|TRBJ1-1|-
TGCGCCAGCGCCCGGCAGAGGGGGGACACTGAAGCTTTCTTT
CASARQRGDTEAFF
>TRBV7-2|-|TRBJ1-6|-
TGTGCCAGCAGCTTAGCTCGGAACTCACCCCTCCACTTT
CASSLARNSPLHF
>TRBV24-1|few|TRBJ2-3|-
TGTGCCACCAGTGATACACACCGATCTAGCACAGATACGCAGTATTTT
CATSDTHRSSTDTQYF
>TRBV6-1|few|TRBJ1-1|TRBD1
TGTGCCAGCAGTCCTGGGACAGCCACTGAAGCTTTCTTT
CASSPGTATEAFF
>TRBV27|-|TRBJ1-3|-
TGTGCCAGCAGCAACCGATTTGGAAACATCATATATTTT
CASSNRFGNIIYF
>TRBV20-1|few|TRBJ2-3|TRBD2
TGCAGTGCAAGTGGACTAGCGGTTTCCACAGATACGCAGTATTTT
CSASGLAVSTDTQYF
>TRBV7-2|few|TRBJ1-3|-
TGTGCCAGCAGTTATGGTCTGTGGAGGGGGAAGGGAGACTCTGGAAACACCATATATTTT
CASSYGLWRGKGDSGNTIYF
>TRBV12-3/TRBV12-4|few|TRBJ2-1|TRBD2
TGTGCCAGCAGTCAGCTCTTTAGCGGGAGGGCCCTCCAGTTCTTC
CASSQLFSGRALQFF
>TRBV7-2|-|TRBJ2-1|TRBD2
TGTGCCAGCAGCCCCCAAATAACTAGCGGGATCTACAATGAGCAGTTCTTC
CASSPQITSGIYNEQFF
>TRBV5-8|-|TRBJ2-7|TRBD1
TGTGCCAGCAGCTCTCCCCGGACAGGGGAACGGTACGAGCAGTACTTC
CASSSPRTGERYEQYF
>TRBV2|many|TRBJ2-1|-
TGTGCCAGTCGGGAGGACAGTCCCTACAATGAGCAGTTCTTC
CASREDSPYNEQFF
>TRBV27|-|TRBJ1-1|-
TGTGCCAGCAGACCCGGGGCAGGCATTCGAGCTTTCTTT
CASRPGAGIRAFF
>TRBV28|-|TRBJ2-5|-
TGTGCCAGCAGTTTACATCCACAGACGTACCAAGAGACCCAGTACTTC
CASSLHPQTYQETQYF
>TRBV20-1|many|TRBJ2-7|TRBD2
TGCAGTGCTGATCAGCGGGAGGGGTCCCTCGAGCAGTACTTC
CSADQREGSLEQYF
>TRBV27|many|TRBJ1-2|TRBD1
TGTGCCAGCAGTTCACGACAGGGACACTATGGCTACACCTTC
CASSSRQGHYGYTF
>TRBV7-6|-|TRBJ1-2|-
TGTGCCAGCAGCGCCGGACCGTTCTATGGCTACACCTTC
CASSAGPFYGYTF
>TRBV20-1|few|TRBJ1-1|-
TGCAGTTCTAGGGATGGGGGGGCCGGGGTCCCTGAAGCTTCCTTT
CSSRDGGAGVPEASF
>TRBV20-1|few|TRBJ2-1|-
TGCAGTGCTAGAGACCCCGCCTTAGGGGGGCAGTTCTTC
CSARDPALGGQFF
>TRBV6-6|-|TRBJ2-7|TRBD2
TGTGCCAGCAGTCACTCAACGGCGGCTAGCGGGAGCTCCTACGAGCAGTACTTC
CASSHSTAASGSSYEQYF
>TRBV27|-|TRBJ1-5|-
TGTGCCAGCAGTTTATCGGGCGATCAGCCCAAGCATTTT
CASSLSGDQPKHF
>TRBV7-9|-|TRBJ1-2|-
TGTGCCAGCAGCTTAGGTGGTGTCAGAAACTATGGCTACACCTTC
CASSLGGVRNYGYTF
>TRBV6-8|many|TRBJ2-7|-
TGTGCCAGCACTTCCGGCGAGGGAGGCGACGAGCAGTACTTC
CASTSGEGGDEQYF
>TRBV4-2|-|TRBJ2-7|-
TGTGTCAGCAGCCAACAGACAGTGGAGCAAGACGAGCAGTACTTC
CVSSQQTVEQDEQYF
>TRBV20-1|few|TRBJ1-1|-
TGCAGTGCCCGACAGAGGCAGACTTTTCGGCGGGGTTTTGATAACACTGAAGCTTTCTTT
CSARQRQTFRRGFDNTEAFF
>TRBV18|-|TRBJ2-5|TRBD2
TGTGCCAGCTCACCTCCTAGCGGGGAAGAGACCCAGTACTTC
CASSPPSGEETQYF
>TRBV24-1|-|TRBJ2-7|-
TGTGCCACCAGTGATGGACAGTACGCCGCCTCCGAGCAGTACTTC
CATSDGQYAASEQYF
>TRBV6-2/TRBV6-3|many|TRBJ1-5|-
TGTGCCAGCAGTGAAACTGGGGGTGGCAATCAGCCCCAGCATTTT
CASSETGGGNQPQHF
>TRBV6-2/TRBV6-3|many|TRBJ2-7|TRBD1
TGTGCCAGCAGTTCCCTCGACAGGGGGTTGTCCTACGAGCAGTACTTC
CASSSLDRGLSYEQYF
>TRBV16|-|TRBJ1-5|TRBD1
TGTGCCAGCAGCCGCCGGGACAGGGGGCCCCAGCATTTT
CASSRRDRGPQHF
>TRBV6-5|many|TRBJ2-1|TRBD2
TGTGCCAGCAGTTACGGAGGACTAGCGGGAGAGCAGTTCTTC
CASSYGGLAGEQFF
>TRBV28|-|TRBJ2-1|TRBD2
TGTGCCAGCAGTTCCCCCTGGACTAGCGGGGGTATCGGTGAGCAGTTCTTC
CASSSPWTSGGIGEQFF
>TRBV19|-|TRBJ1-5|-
TGTGCCAGTAGGACCGGGGGATTCAATCAGCCCCAGCATTTT
CASRTGGFNQPQHF
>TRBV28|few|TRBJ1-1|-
TGTGCCAGCAGTTTTGGGGACACGAAGATTGCTTTCTTT
CASSFGDTKIAFF
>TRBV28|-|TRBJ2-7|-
TGTGCCAGCAGCCTCCTAGCTGGGCGGACTCGTTCCTACGAGCAGTACTTC
CASSLLAGRTRSYEQYF